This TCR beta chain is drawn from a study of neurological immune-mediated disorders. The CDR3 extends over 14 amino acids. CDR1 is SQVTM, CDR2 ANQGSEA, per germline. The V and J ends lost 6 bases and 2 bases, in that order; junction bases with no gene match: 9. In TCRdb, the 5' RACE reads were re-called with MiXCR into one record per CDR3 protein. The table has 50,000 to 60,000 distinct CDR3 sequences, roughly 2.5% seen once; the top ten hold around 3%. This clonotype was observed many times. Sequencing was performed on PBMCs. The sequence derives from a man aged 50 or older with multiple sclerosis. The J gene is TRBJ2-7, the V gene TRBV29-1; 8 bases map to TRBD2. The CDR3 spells CSVSPGGGPYEQYF. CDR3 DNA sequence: TGCAGCGTCTCCCCGGGGGGGGGTCCCTACGAGCAGTACTTC.